This entry concerns a single T cell receptor (beta chain). The antigen is not known. The data originate from a study of T cell responses to AZD1222 COVID-19 vaccine. The table came from immunoSEQ multiplex PCR; TCRdb's copy has only in-frame clones and leaves some out. The sample consists of roughly 120,000 clones, about 90% of them appearing once. Some second doses came at about 4 weeks and others at about 12 weeks; these were pooled. Study-level findings and limits: Only 5 to 7 AZD1222 recipients tested seropositive at baseline. Without day 14 samples, only post-peak T cell repertoires were studied. With dominance at 160-218 and 743-854, vaccine-associated CD4 TCRs spanned spike.

The length of the CDR3 is 18 residues. Germline V CDR1 and CDR2: SGHVS, FNYEAQ. V shed 5 bases, J shed 12 bases, and the junction held 20 bases outside the gene matches. The receptor was isolated from an adult who received the AZD1222 COVID-19 vaccine. The chain combines TRBV7-6 with TRBJ1-4, with 11 bases that match TRBD1. Material: peripheral blood, obtained 28 days after the second AZD1222 dose. CDR3 DNA sequence: TGTGCCAGCAGCCCAACGACCCCCGGGACAGGGGGTGCATATGAACTGTTTTTT. It encodes CASSPTTPGTGGAYELFF. The full variable domain, with the rest looked up from reference TRBV7-6 and TRBJ1-4, is GAGVSQSPRYKVTKRGQDVALRCDPISGHVSLYWYRQALGQGPEFLTYFNYEAQQDKSGLPNDRFSAERPEGSISTLTIQRTEQRDSAMYRCASSPTTPGTGGAYELFFGSGTQLSVL.